A single sample is the source of the 9 T cell receptor delta chains below, sequenced in a study of Vδ1+ human thymocytes. Study results and caveats: Thymic TRG and TRD repertoires appeared highly polyclonal.

Their antigens are not known. Sequences come from RNA converted to cDNA by reverse transcription. The CDR3 regions were amplified by multiplex PCR from V-gene primers to a constant-region primer. TCRdb fed the multiplex PCR reads to CATT. The table lists about 75,000 delta-chain clones, 30% to 45% of them singletons. The sample consisted of Vdelta1+ gamma-delta thymocytes from the thymus. The subset denotes: FACS-sorted CD3+ TCRalphabeta- TCRVdelta1+ TCRVdelta2- thymocytes. The receptors were sampled from a boy under two years old who had congenital heart surgery.

The chain combines TRDV1 with TRDJ1; 7 bases align to TRDD3. The CDR3 totals 20 residues. V dropped 5 bases and J dropped 1; count of bases not matched to a gene: 22. Germline CDR1 is TSWWSYY and CDR2 is QGS. The CDR3 DNA sequence: TGTGCTCTTGGGCACTCCCCGTTACTGGGGAAGTCTCGTCTCACCGATAAACTCATCTTT. It encodes CALGHSPLLGKSRLTDKLIF.

Only a few counts were recorded for this clone. This chain joins TRDV1 and TRDJ1; possibly TRDD2 for D (7 bases). The CDR3 covers 23 residues. With 3 bases removed from V and 0 bases from J, the gap between germline ends came to 35 bases. Per the germline V gene, CDR1 is TSWWSYY and CDR2 is QGS. The CDR3 DNA is TGTGCTCTTGGGGAGGGGCCTTCCTTATTGGGGGTTGAGTCCCGCCCCCACACCGATAAACTCATCTTT. Its protein is CALGEGPSLLGVESRPHTDKLIF.

On this clone itself: One junction end disagrees with the germline gene, perhaps due to a read error. Different DNA sequences within this sample yield the same CDR3. V is TRDV1 and J is TRDJ1, with TRDD3 matching 9 bases. The V gene's germline CDR1 is TSWWSYY and CDR2 QGS. The CDR3 sequence is 17 residues long. CDR3 loop: CALGEPVAGGYTDKLIF. The DNA for the CDR3 is TGTGCTCTTGGCGAACCCGTGGCTGGGGGATACACCGATAAACTCATCTTT.

With respect to this clone: A read error may be the cause here, since a much bigger clone is one base away. Other nucleotide sequences from this sample produce the same CDR3. The rearrangement uses TRDV2 and TRDJ1; 7 nucleotides align to TRDD3. Germline V gene sequence: CDR1 GEAIGNYY, CDR2 EKD. CDR3 size: 14 residues. V trimming: 1 base; J trimming: 5 bases; junction bases outside the gene matches: 6. The CDR3 loop is CACDTNWGPDKLIF. CDR3 DNA sequence: TGTGCCTGTGACACGAACTGGGGCCCGGATAAACTCATCTTT.

The chain combines TRDV1 with TRDJ1; TRDD3 agrees at 7 bases. The CDR3 extends over 20 amino acids. J was trimmed by 2 bases and V by 6 bases; bases with no gene match: 24. Germline CDR1 reads TSWWSYY; CDR2 reads QGS. The CDR3 loop is CALGNLPPSSVLGLTDKLIF. Written as DNA, the CDR3 is TGTGCTCTTGGAAATCTACCCCCCTCCTCTGTACTGGGGTTAACCGATAAACTCATCTTT.

The chain employs TRDV1 and TRDJ1, with D hard to call. CDR3 length: 13 residues. CDR1 is TSWWSYY, CDR2 QGS, per germline. V gave up 4 bases and J gave up 0 bases, with 6 bases separating them. CDR3 nucleotide sequence: TGTGCTCTTGGGGTCTCGTACACCGATAAACTCATCTTT. Protein product: CALGVSYTDKLIF.

This clone showed up just a few times. The chain uses TRDV1 and TRDJ1, with 9 nucleotides matching TRDD3. CDR1 is TSWWSYY, CDR2 QGS, per germline. V was pared by 0 bases and J by 2 bases, with 13 bases of the junction left unmatched. The CDR3 is 19 amino acids. CDR3 loop: CALGELLVGGILGTDKLIF. CDR3 sequence (DNA): TGTGCTCTTGGGGAACTTCTGGTCGGGGGGATACTGGGGACCGATAAACTCATCTTT.

The genes are TRDV1 and TRDJ1; TRDD3 matches 7 bases. Germline lookup yields CDR1 TSWWSYY and CDR2 QGS. V was clipped by 0 bases and J by 1 base; unmatched bases: 20. There are 21 residues in the CDR3. The CDR3 bases are TGTGCTCTTGGGGAACTAGAGCGGCTTGGGCTGGGGGGCTACGGCACCGATAAACTCATCTTT. Its protein is CALGELERLGLGGYGTDKLIF.

The chain carries TRDV1 and TRDJ1; D tentatively fits TRDD2 or TRDD3 (7 bases each). This CDR3 has 22 residues. Between the trimmed V and J ends, which lost 4 bases and 0 bases, there was a span of 33 bases. Germline V CDR1 and CDR2: TSWWSYY, QGS. CDR3 sequence (DNA): TGTGCTCTTGGGGGCATTTCCTACTTATACTGGGGTGTACGAGGTTACACCGATAAACTCATCTTT. It is translated as CALGGISYLYWGVRGYTDKLIF.